This T cell receptor (beta chain) emerged from a study of tissue T cells after allogeneic stem cell transplantation. The CDR3 consists of 14 residues. CDR1 and CDR2 (germline): MNHEY, SMNVEV (reference sequence). With V trimmed by 2 bases and J by 11 bases, 6 bases remained unmatched. TCRdb's copy holds only in-frame clones and misses some; the assay was immunoSEQ multiplex PCR. The table includes about 43,000 clones, roughly 92% detected once. The starting material was blood, obtained before transplantation. The gene calls are TRBV27 and TRBJ2-4, with 10 bases lining up with TRBD2. The TCR comes from a woman aged 35 to 75 who later had graft-versus-host disease after an allogeneic stem cell transplant. Written as DNA, the CDR3 is TGTGCCAGCAGTTTAGCTAGCGGGAGTGGGTTTCAGTACTTC. Its protein is CASSLASGSGFQYF.